Listed below are T cell receptor beta chains from one sample, sequenced in a study of beta chain features in type 1 diabetes. Assay: immunoSEQ multiplex PCR; the TCRdb copy retains only in-frame clones and omits some. This table holds 110,000 to 150,000 clones, about 7.1% found once. The sample taken for sequencing was central memory CD4+ T cells from blood. All receptors derive from a woman younger than 45 in good health. Both conserved end residues are part of each CDR3. The D gene is left open where the match is weak. Clone size is stated in some rows and not others, as once, few, many or a class when expanded.

d_gene: -
j_gene: TRBJ1-2
abundance: -
v_gene: TRBV11-2
len: 13
CDR3nt: TGTGCCAGCAGCGGGTCTAGGAACTATGGCTACACCTTC
CDR3aa: CASSGSRNYGYTF

d_gene: TRBD1
j_gene: TRBJ2-2
abundance: once
v_gene: TRBV2
len: 19
CDR3nt: TGTGCCAGCAGTGAAGCTCCGGGAAGGGACAGCAAGAACACCGGGGAGCTGTTTTTT
CDR3aa: CASSEAPGRDSKNTGELFF

d_gene: -
j_gene: TRBJ1-1
abundance: -
v_gene: TRBV6-6
len: 12
CDR3nt: TGTGCCAGCAGTCCCCAAGCCACTGAAGCTTTCTTT
CDR3aa: CASSPQATEAFF

d_gene: TRBD2
j_gene: TRBJ2-5
abundance: few
v_gene: TRBV11-2
len: 14
CDR3nt: TGTGCCAGCAGCCCCGGACTAGATCGAGAGACCCAGTACTTC
CDR3aa: CASSPGLDRETQYF

d_gene: -
j_gene: TRBJ1-1
abundance: -
v_gene: TRBV7-2
len: 14
CDR3nt: TGTGCCAGCAGCTTAACAGCATCAGGTACCAAAGCTTTCTTT
CDR3aa: CASSLTASGTKAFF

d_gene: TRBD2
j_gene: TRBJ2-1
abundance: -
v_gene: TRBV25-1
len: 12
CDR3nt: TGTGCCAGTCGGACTAGCGGCAATGAGCAGTTCTTC
CDR3aa: CASRTSGNEQFF

d_gene: TRBD2
j_gene: TRBJ2-1
abundance: many
v_gene: TRBV29-1
len: 16
CDR3nt: TGCAGCGTTGAAGCATCCTCGGGCGGGAGTTACAATGAGCAGTTCTTC
CDR3aa: CSVEASSGGSYNEQFF

d_gene: -
j_gene: TRBJ2-7
abundance: many
v_gene: TRBV30
len: 14
CDR3nt: TGTGCCTGGAGTGTAGGTACCCTGTCGGGCGAGCAGTACTTC
CDR3aa: CAWSVGTLSGEQYF

d_gene: -
j_gene: TRBJ2-3
abundance: -
v_gene: TRBV28
len: 12
CDR3nt: TGTGCCAGCGAGAAAAGCACAGATACGCAGTATTTT
CDR3aa: CASEKSTDTQYF

d_gene: -
j_gene: TRBJ2-1
abundance: many
v_gene: TRBV7-9
len: 16
CDR3nt: TGTGCCAGCAGCTTAGCCCCGGACTGGAGTCGTAGTGAGCAGTTCTTC
CDR3aa: CASSLAPDWSRSEQFF

d_gene: TRBD2
j_gene: TRBJ2-3
abundance: few
v_gene: TRBV28
len: 18
CDR3nt: TGTGCCAGCAGTTTAGGGGGACTAGCGGGATTAAGCACAGATACGCAGTATTTT
CDR3aa: CASSLGGLAGLSTDTQYF

d_gene: -
j_gene: TRBJ2-1
abundance: few
v_gene: TRBV18
len: 11
CDR3nt: TGTGCCAGCTCCCGGAGGGATGAGCAGTTCTTC
CDR3aa: CASSRRDEQFF

d_gene: -
j_gene: TRBJ1-2
abundance: few
v_gene: TRBV27
len: 16
CDR3nt: TGTGCCAGCAGTTTATCCCCCCGGCAGACACTCTATGGCTACACCTTC
CDR3aa: CASSLSPRQTLYGYTF

d_gene: TRBD2
j_gene: TRBJ2-2
abundance: few
v_gene: TRBV6-6
len: 16
CDR3nt: TGTGCCAGCAGCCCCTTAGCGGGAGGGCCAGGCGGGGAGCTGTTTTTT
CDR3aa: CASSPLAGGPGGELFF

d_gene: -
j_gene: TRBJ2-7
abundance: -
v_gene: TRBV5-1
len: 13
CDR3nt: TGCGCCAGCAGCTTGGTACCTACCTACGAGCAGTACTTC
CDR3aa: CASSLVPTYEQYF

d_gene: TRBD2
j_gene: TRBJ2-7
abundance: -
v_gene: TRBV7-2
len: 15
CDR3nt: TGTGCCAGCAGCTTGGGGGCTAGCGGGCTTTACGAGCAGTACTTC
CDR3aa: CASSLGASGLYEQYF

d_gene: -
j_gene: TRBJ2-5
abundance: few
v_gene: TRBV5-4
len: 13
CDR3nt: TGTGCCAGCAGCTTCGCGGTGCAAGAGACCCAGTACTTC
CDR3aa: CASSFAVQETQYF

d_gene: -
j_gene: TRBJ2-7
abundance: few
v_gene: TRBV19
len: 13
CDR3nt: TGTGCCAGTAGTAGCTTTCGGGGCTACGAGCAGTACTTC
CDR3aa: CASSSFRGYEQYF

d_gene: -
j_gene: TRBJ2-2
abundance: many
v_gene: TRBV7-2
len: 14
CDR3nt: TGTGCCAGCCGTACCGGGAGTTCCACCGGGGAGCTGTTTTTT
CDR3aa: CASRTGSSTGELFF

d_gene: -
j_gene: TRBJ2-1
abundance: few
v_gene: TRBV25-1
len: 12
CDR3nt: TGTGCCAGCAGCCGGGGCTACAATGAGCAGTTCTTC
CDR3aa: CASSRGYNEQFF

d_gene: -
j_gene: TRBJ1-2
abundance: few
v_gene: TRBV29-1
len: 12
CDR3nt: TGCAGCGTCAACTCAGGGTTGCATGGCTACACCTTC
CDR3aa: CSVNSGLHGYTF

d_gene: TRBD1
j_gene: TRBJ1-2
abundance: few
v_gene: TRBV30
len: 14
CDR3nt: TGTGCCTGGAGTTTAACTTCGACAGGGGTTGGCTACACCTTC
CDR3aa: CAWSLTSTGVGYTF